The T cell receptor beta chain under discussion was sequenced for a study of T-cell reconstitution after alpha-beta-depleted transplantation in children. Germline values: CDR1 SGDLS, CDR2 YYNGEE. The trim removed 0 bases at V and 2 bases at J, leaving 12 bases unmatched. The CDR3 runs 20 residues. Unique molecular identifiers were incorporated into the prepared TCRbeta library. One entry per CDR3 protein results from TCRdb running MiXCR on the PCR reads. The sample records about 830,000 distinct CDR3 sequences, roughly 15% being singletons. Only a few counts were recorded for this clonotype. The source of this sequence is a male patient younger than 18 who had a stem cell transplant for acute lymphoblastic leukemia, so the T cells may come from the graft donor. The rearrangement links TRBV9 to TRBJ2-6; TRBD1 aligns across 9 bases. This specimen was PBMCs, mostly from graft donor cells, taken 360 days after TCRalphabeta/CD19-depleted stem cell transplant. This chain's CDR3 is CASSVGPPGQGYAGANVLTF. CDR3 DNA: TGTGCCAGCAGCGTAGGCCCACCGGGACAGGGATACGCTGGGGCCAACGTCCTGACTTTC.